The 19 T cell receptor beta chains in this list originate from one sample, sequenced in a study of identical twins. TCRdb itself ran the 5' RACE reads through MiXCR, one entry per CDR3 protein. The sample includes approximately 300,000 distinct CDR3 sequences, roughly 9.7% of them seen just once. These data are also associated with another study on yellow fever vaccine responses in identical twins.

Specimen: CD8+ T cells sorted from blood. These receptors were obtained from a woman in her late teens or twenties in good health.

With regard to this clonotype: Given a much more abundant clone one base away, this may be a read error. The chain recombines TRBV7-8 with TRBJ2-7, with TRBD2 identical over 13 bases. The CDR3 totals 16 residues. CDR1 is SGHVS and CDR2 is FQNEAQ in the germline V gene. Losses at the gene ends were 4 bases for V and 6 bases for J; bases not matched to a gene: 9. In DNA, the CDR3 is TGTGCCAGCAGCTCCAGACAACTAGCGGGAGGGGGCGAGCAGTACTTC. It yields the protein CASSSRQLAGGGEQYF.

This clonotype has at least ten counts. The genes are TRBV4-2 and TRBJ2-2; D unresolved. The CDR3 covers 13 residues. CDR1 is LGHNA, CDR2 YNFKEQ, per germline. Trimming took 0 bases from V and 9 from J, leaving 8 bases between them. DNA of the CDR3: TGTGCCAGCAGCCAAGATGCGGAACGGGAGCTGTTTTTT. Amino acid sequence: CASSQDAERELFF.

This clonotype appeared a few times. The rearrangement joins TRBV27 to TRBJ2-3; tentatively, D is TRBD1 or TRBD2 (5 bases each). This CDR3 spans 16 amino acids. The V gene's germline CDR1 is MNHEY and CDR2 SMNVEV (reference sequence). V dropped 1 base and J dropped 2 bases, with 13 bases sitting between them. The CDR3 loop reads CASSLLGDELTDTQYF. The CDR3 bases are TGTGCCAGCAGTTTATTGGGGGACGAACTCACAGATACGCAGTATTTT.

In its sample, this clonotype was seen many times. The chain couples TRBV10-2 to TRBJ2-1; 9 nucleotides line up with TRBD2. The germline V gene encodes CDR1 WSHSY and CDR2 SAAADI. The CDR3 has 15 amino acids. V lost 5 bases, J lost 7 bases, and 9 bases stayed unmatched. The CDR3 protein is CASSKGLAMGNEQFF. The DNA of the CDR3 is TGCGCCAGCAGTAAAGGACTAGCGATGGGTAATGAGCAGTTCTTC.

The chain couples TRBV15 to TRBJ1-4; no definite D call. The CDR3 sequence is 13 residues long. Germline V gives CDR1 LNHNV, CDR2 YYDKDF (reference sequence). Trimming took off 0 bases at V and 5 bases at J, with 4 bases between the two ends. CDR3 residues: CATSREGNEKLFF. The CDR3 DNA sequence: TGTGCCACCAGCAGAGAAGGGAATGAAAAACTGTTTTTT.

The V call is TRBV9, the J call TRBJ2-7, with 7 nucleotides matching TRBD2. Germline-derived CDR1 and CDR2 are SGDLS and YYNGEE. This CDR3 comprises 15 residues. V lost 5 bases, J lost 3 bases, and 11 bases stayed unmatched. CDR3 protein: CASSLMGGWYYEQYF. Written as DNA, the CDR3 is TGTGCCAGCAGTTTAATGGGGGGGTGGTACTACGAGCAGTACTTC.

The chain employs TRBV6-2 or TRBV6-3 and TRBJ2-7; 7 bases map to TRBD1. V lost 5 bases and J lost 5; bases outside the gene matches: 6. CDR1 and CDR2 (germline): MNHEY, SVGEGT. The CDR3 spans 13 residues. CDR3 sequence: CASSATGANEQYF. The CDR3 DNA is TGTGCCAGCAGTGCAACAGGGGCTAACGAGCAGTACTTC.

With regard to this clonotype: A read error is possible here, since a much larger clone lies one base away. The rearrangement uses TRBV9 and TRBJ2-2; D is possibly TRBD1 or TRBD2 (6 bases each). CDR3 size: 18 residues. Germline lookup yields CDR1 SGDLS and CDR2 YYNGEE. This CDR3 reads CASGVPSGGGTNTGELFF. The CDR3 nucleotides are TGTGCCAGCGGCGTACCTAGTGGAGGGGGTACGAACACCGGGGAGCTGTTTTTT.

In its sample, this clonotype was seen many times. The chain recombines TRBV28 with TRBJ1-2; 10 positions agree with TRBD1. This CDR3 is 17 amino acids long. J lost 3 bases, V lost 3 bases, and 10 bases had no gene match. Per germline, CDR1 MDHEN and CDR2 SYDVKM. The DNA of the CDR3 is TGTGCCAGCAGTTTTACGACAGGGGGCCCGATGGACTATGGCTACACCTTC. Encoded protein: CASSFTTGGPMDYGYTF.

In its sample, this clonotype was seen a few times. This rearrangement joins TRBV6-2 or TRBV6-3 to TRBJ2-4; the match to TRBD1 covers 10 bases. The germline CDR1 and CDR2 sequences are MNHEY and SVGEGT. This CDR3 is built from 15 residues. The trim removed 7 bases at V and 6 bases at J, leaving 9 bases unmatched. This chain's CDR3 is CASKDGTGDRNIQYF. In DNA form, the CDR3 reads TGTGCCAGCAAGGACGGGACAGGGGATAGAAACATTCAGTACTTC.

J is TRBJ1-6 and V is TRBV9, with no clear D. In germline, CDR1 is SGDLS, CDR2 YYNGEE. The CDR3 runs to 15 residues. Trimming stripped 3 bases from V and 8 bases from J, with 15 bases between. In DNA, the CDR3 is TGTGCCAGCAGCGAGTGGTCTGTCGGGGATTCACCCCTCCACTTT. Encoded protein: CASSEWSVGDSPLHF.

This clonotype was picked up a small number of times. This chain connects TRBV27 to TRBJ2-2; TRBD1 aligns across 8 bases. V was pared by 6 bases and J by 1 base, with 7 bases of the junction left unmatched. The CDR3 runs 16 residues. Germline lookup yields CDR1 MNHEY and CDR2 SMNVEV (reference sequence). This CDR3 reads CASSSRTGWNTGELFF. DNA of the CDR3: TGTGCCAGCAGCTCTCGGACAGGGTGGAACACCGGGGAGCTGTTTTTT.

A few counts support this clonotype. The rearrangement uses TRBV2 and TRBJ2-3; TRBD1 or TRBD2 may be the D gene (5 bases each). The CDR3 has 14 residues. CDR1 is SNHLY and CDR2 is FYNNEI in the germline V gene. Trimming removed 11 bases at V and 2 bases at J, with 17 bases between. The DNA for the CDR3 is TGTGCCGGGCATGGGGGAATAATCACAGATACGCAGTATTTT. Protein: CAGHGGIITDTQYF. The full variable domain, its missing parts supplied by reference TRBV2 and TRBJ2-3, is EPEVTQTPSHQVTQMGQEVILRCVPISNHLYFYWYRQILGQKVEFLVSFYNNEISEKSEIFDDQFSVERPDGSNFTLKIRSTKLEDSAMYFCAGHGGIITDTQYFGPGTRLTVL.

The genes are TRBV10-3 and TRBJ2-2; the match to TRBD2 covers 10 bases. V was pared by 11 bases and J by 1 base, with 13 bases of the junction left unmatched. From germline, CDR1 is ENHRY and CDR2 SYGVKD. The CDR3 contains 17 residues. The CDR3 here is CAAMGLAGEGNTGELFF. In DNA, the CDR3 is TGTGCCGCCATGGGGCTAGCGGGAGAGGGGAACACCGGGGAGCTGTTTTTT.

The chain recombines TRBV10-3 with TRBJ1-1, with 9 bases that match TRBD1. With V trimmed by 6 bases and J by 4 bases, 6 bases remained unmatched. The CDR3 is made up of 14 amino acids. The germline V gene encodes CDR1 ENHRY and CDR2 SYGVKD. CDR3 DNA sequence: TGTGCCATCAGCCCTGGACAGGGGATCACTGAAGCTTTCTTT. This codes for CAISPGQGITEAFF.

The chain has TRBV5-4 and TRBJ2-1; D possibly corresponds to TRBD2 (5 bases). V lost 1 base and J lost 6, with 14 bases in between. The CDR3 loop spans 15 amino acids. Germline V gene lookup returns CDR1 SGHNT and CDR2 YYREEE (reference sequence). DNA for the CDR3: TGTGCCAGCAGCTTGAAGAGGGAGCGGAGCAATGAGCAGTTCTTC. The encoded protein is CASSLKRERSNEQFF.

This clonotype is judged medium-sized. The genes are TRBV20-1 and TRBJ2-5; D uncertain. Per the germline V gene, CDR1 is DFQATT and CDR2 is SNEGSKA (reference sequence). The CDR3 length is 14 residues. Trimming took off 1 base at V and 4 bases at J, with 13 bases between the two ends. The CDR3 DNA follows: TGCAGTGCTAGAGTCCCTTCAGAGACAGAGACCCAGTACTTC. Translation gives CSARVPSETETQYF.

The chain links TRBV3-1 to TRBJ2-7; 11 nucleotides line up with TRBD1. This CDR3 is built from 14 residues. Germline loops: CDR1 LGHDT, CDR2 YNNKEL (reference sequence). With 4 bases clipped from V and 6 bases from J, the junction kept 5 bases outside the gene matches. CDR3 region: CASSPGQGAFEQYF. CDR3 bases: TGTGCCAGCAGCCCCGGACAGGGGGCTTTCGAGCAGTACTTC.

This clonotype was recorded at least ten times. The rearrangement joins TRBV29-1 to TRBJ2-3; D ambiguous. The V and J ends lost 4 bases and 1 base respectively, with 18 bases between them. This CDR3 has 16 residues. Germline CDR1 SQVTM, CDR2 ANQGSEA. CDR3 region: CSVGPISHPGTDTQYF. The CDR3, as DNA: TGCAGCGTTGGGCCAATTTCCCACCCTGGCACAGATACGCAGTATTTT.